A selection of T cell receptor beta chains follows, all from one sample in a study of cytomegalovirus exposure and HLA in healthy donors. Sequencing used immunoSEQ multiplex PCR; TCRdb keeps in-frame clones, though not all of them. The sample includes around 38,000 clones, 55% to 75% seen only once; the top ten take 15% to 20%. Sequencing was carried out using PBMCs. Source of these receptors: a man aged 50-60 years in good health and CMV-seropositive. CDR3s include the opening cysteine and the closing phenylalanine or tryptophan. D genes are given only for firm matches. Expanded clones are given a class, and other clones once, few, many or no size at all.

-	TRBV25-1	-	TRBJ1-2	14	TGTGCCAGCCAAGCGACTAACACCAACTATGGCTACACCTTC	CASQATNTNYGYTF
TRBD1	TRBV5-4	few	TRBJ2-7	14	TGTGCCAGCAGACAGGGACAGACAAGCTACGAGCAGTACTTC	CASRQGQTSYEQYF
TRBD1	TRBV9	-	TRBJ1-2	15	TGTGCCAGCAGCGTAGGGGACAGGGACCTCCATGGCTACACCTTC	CASSVGDRDLHGYTF
-	TRBV6-5	-	TRBJ1-1	14	TGTGCCAGCACCGGGTTACGGGGGACCGGTGAAGCTTTCTTT	CASTGLRGTGEAFF
TRBD1	TRBV6-5	once	TRBJ1-2	16	TGTGCCAGCAGTTATGGCGGGACAGGGGTGGTCTATGGCTACACCTTC	CASSYGGTGVVYGYTF
-	TRBV29-1	-	TRBJ2-7	11	TGCAGCGTTGAGTCAGAATACGAGCAGTACTTC	CSVESEYEQYF
-	TRBV18	-	TRBJ2-3	15	TGTGCCAGCTCACCGCCGACTACGCCCGAGGGGGCGCAGTATTTT	CASSPPTTPEGAQYF
-	TRBV13	once	TRBJ2-4	16	TGTGCCAGCAGCTTAGGCCTCGGGGTAGCCAAAAACATTCAGTACTTC	CASSLGLGVAKNIQYF
-	TRBV14	-	TRBJ2-4	13	TGTGCCAGCAGCCATGGGGACTCAAACATTCAGTACTTC	CASSHGDSNIQYF
-	TRBV2	-	TRBJ2-7	12	TGTGCCAGCAGTGGGACATTCTACGAGCAGTACTTC	CASSGTFYEQYF
TRBD1	TRBV7-2	-	TRBJ2-1	16	TGTGCCAGCAGCCGCAAAACCGGACAGGGCGACAATGAGCAGTTCTTC	CASSRKTGQGDNEQFF
TRBD1	TRBV11-3	-	TRBJ2-2	14	TGTGCCAGCAGCTCAACCAGGGGGCCCGGGGAGCTGTTTTTT	CASSSTRGPGELFF
TRBD2	TRBV5-4	-	TRBJ2-1	15	TGTGCCAGCAGCTTGATGGGCGGGGGTGGGAATGAGCAGTTCTTC	CASSLMGGGGNEQFF
TRBD1	TRBV30	-	TRBJ2-5	13	TGTGCCTGGACCGGACAGGGCCGAGAGACCCAGTACTTC	CAWTGQGRETQYF
-	TRBV5-1	few	TRBJ2-7	13	TGCGCCAGCCGCCAGAGCGGCCTGAACGAGCAGTACTTC	CASRQSGLNEQYF
TRBD1	TRBV4-2	-	TRBJ2-1	16	TGTGCCAGCAGCCCTCCCGGGACAGGGGATAACAATGAGCAGTTCTTC	CASSPPGTGDNNEQFF
-	TRBV9	-	TRBJ1-2	17	TGTGCCAGCAGCGCAGAGTTCGCAGGGTCATGGGACTATGGCTACACCTTC	CASSAEFAGSWDYGYTF
-	TRBV10-1	-	TRBJ2-5	14	TGCGCCAGCAGTGAGATCGGGGGAGGAGAGACCCAGTACTTC	CASSEIGGGETQYF
-	TRBV5-1	-	TRBJ2-7	14	TGCGCCAGCAGCTTAGACAGCGCGTCCTACGAGCAGTACTTC	CASSLDSASYEQYF
TRBD1	TRBV4-3	-	TRBJ1-2	15	TGCGCCAGCAGCCAGCACGGACAGGGGAACTATGGCTACACCTTC	CASSQHGQGNYGYTF
TRBD1	TRBV18	-	TRBJ2-3	19	TGTGCCAGCTCACCCATACCCGGGACAGGGCACCCTAGCACAGATACGCAGTATTTT	CASSPIPGTGHPSTDTQYF
TRBD1	TRBV7-6	-	TRBJ1-6	17	TGTGCCAGCAGCCTCCTTCCCCCCGGGACAGTTAATTCACCCCTCCACTTT	CASSLLPPGTVNSPLHF